The rows below give T cell receptor beta chains drawn from one sample of a study of blood T cell repertoires in COVID-19. TCRdb keeps only in-frame clones here, not all; method: immunoSEQ multiplex PCR. The sample contains 35,000 to 55,000 clones, roughly nine tenths of which appear only once. The sequencing input was peripheral blood. The source is a man in his 70s with active COVID-19. Both conserved end residues are part of each CDR3. Rows may omit the clone size; those that give it use once, few, many or a size class.

v_gene	j_gene	abundance	CDR3aa
TRBV7-3	TRBJ1-5	-	CASSTGQGQPQHF
TRBV19	TRBJ1-2	-	CASMDRGKYNGYTF
TRBV7-3	TRBJ2-7	-	CASSADRGLEQYF
TRBV7-2	TRBJ2-3	-	CASSLSSGGVLTDTQYF
TRBV10-3	TRBJ2-7	-	CAIRGDRSYEQYF
TRBV15	TRBJ2-1	once	CATSSELYNEQFF
TRBV12-5	TRBJ1-1	-	CASGGDRGEAFF
TRBV28	TRBJ2-2	-	CASREQGQRAGELFF
TRBV10-1	TRBJ2-3	-	CASSPGTGGAVDTQYF
TRBV3-1/TRBV3-2	TRBJ1-6	few	CASSQEGRVRAYNSPLHF
TRBV7-2	TRBJ2-5	-	CASSLEPGPETQYF
TRBV19	TRBJ2-2	-	CASTSNGGPTGELFF
TRBV11-2	TRBJ1-3	-	CASSLNGQPGNTIYF
TRBV18	TRBJ2-1	-	CASSPPGTSGRNEQFF
TRBV28	TRBJ2-3	-	CASSLVSGNTDTQYF